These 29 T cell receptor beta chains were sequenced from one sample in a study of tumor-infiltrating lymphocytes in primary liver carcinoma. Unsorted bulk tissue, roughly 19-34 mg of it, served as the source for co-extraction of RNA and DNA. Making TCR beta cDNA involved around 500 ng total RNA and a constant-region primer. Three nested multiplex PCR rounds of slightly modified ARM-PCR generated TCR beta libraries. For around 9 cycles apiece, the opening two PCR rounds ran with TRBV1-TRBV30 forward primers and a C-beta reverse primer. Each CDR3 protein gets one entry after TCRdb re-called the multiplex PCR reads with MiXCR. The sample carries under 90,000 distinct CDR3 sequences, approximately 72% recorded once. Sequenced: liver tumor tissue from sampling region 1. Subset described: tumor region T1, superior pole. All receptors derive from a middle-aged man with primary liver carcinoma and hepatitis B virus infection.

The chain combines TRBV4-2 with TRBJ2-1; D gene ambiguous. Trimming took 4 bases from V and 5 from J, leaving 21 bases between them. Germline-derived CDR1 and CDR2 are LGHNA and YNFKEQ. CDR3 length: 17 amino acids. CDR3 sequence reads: CASSLYLVSLLDNEQFF. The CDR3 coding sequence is TGTGCCAGCAGCCTATATCTGGTCTCTTTGTTGGACAATGAGCAGTTCTTC.

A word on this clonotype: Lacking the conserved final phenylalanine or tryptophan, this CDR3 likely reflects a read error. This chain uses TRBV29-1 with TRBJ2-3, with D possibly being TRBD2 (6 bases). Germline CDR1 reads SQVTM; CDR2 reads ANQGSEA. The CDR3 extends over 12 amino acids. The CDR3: CSVDGGRDTQYV. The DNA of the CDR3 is TGCAGTGTAGACGGGGGTAGGGATACGCAGTATGTT.

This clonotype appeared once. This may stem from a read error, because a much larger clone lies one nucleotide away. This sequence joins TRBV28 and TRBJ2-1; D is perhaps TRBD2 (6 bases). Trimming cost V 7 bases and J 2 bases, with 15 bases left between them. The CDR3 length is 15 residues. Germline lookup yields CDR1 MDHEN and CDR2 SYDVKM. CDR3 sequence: CASNSRDFAYNEQFF. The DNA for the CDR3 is TGTGCCAGCAATTCCCGGGACTTCGCCTACAATGAGCAGTTCTTC.

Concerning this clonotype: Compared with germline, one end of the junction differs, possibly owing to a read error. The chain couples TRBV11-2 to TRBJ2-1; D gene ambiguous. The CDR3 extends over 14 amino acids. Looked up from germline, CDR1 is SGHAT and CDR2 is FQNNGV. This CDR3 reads CASSLDPYHNERFF. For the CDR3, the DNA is TGTGCCAGCAGCTTAGATCCGTACCACAATGAGCGGTTCTTC.

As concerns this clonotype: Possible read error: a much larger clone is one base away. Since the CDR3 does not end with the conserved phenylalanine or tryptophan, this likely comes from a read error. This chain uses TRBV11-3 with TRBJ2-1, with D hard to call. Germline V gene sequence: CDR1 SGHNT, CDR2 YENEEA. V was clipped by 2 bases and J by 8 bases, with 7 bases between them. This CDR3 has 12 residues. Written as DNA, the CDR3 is TGTGCCAGCAGCTTAAATGCCGATGAGCAGTTCATC. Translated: CASSLNADEQFI.

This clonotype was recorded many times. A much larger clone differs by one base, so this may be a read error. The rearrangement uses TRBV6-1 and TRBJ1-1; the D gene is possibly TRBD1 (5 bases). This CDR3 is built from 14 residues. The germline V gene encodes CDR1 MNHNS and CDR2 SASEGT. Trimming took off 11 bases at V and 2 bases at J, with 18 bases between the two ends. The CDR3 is CAARSGGVNTEAFF. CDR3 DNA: TGTGCCGCAAGATCGGGGGGTGTAAACACTGAAGCTTTCTTT.

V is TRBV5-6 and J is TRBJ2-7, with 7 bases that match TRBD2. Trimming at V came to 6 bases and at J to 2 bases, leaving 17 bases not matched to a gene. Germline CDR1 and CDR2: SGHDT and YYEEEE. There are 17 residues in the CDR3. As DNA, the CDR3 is TGTGCCAGCAACGCACTCGAGGTAGCGGGTAACACCTACGAGCAGTACTTC. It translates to CASNALEVAGNTYEQYF. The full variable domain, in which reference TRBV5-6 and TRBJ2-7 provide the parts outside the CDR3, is DAGVTQSPTHLIKTRGQQVTLRCSPKSGHDTVSWYQQALGQGPQFIFQYYEEEERQRGNFPDRFSGHQFPNYSSELNVNALLLGDSALYLCASNALEVAGNTYEQYFGPGTRLTVT.

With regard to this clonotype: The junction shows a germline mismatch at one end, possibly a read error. CDR3 DNA sequence: TGCAGCGCTGGAGGGGGGGCCTACGAGCATTACTTC. It encodes CSAGGGAYEHYF. The chain is built from TRBV29-1 and TRBJ2-7, with TRBD2 as a possible D gene (7 bases). Per the germline V gene, CDR1 is SQVTM and CDR2 is ANQGSEA. The CDR3 has 12 residues.

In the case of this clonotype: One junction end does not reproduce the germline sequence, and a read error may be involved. The CDR3 loop reads CASSWTDNKEQFF. In nucleotides, the CDR3 is TGTGCCAGCAGCTGGACGGATAACAAGGAGCAGTTCTTC. V is TRBV6-5 and J is TRBJ2-1; D not resolved. Germline V CDR1 and CDR2: MNHEY, SVGAGI. The CDR3 has 13 amino acids.

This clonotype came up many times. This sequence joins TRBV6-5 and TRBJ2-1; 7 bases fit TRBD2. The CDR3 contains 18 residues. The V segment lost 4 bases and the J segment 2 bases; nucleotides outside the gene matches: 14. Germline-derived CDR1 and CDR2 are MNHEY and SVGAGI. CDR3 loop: CASSSGTTNRFPYNEQFF. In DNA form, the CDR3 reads TGTGCCAGCAGTTCCGGGACTACCAACCGGTTCCCCTACAATGAGCAGTTCTTC.

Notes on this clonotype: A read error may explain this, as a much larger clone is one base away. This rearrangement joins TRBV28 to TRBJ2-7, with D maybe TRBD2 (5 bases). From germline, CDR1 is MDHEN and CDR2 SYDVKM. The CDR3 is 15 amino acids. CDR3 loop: CASSHEGRLSYERYF. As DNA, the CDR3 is TGTGCCAGCAGCCACGAGGGCAGGCTCTCCTACGAGCGGTACTTC.

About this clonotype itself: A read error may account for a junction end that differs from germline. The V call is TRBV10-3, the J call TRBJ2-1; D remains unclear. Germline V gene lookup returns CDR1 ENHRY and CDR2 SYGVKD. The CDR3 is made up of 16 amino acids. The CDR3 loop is CAINESGGQGDNEQFF. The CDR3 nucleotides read TGTGCCATCAATGAGTCGGGCGGCCAAGGCGACAATGAACAGTTCTTC.

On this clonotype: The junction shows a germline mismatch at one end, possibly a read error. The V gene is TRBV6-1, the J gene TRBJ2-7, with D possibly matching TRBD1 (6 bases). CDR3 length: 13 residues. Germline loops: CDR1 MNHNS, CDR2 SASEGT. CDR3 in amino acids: CASSAVRQAEQYF. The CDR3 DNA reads TGCGCCAGCAGTGCTGTGAGACAGGCCGAGCAGTACTTC.

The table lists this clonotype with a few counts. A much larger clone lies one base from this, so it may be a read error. The CDR3 DNA reads TGCGCCAGCAGCCAAGGAAGCGGGAGAGAGAGAAATGAGCAGTTCTTC. Its translation is CASSQGSGRERNEQFF. The chain joins TRBV4-1 to TRBJ2-1; 8 bases line up with TRBD2. Germline CDR1 MGHRA, CDR2 YSYEKL. This CDR3 has 16 amino acids. Trimming removed 1 base from V and 7 bases from J; junction bases left unmatched: 9.

The CDR3 DNA reads as TGTGCCAGCAGCCATCCTCCCTGGACAGGGGCACAGCGGCAGTACTTC. Its translation is CASSHPPWTGAQRQYF. This sequence joins TRBV5-4 and TRBJ2-7, with 9 bases identical to TRBD1. The CDR3 covers 16 residues. Germline assignment: CDR1 SGHNT and CDR2 YYREEE (reference sequence). J lost 9 bases, V lost 4 bases, and 17 bases had no gene match.

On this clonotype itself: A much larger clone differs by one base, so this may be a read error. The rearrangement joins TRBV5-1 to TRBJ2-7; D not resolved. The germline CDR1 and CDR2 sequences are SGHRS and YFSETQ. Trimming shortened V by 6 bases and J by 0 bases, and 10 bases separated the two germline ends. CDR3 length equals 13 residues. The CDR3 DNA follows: TGCGCCAGCATGGACGGAGCCTCCTACGAGCAGTACTTC. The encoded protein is CASMDGASYEQYF.

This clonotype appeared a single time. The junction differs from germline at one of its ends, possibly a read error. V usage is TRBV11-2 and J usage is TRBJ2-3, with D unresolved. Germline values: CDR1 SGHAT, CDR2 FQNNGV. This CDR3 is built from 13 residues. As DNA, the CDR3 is TGTGCCAACAGCTTAGGAAGGAGTGATATGCATTATTTT. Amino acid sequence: CANSLGRSDMHYF.

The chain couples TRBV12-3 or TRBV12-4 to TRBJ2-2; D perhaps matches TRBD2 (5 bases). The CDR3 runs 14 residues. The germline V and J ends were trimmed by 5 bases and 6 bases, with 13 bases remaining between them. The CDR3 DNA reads TGTGCCAGCAGTCCTCTAGGGAGCCCCGGGGAGCTGTTTTTT. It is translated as CASSPLGSPGELFF.

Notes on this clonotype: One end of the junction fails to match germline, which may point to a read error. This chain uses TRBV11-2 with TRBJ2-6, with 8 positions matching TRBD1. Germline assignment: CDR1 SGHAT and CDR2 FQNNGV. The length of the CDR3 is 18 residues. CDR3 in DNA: TGTGCCAGCAGCCGACGGACAGGGTTTGCGTCTGGGGTCAACGTCCCGACTTTC. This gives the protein CASSRRTGFASGVNVPTF.

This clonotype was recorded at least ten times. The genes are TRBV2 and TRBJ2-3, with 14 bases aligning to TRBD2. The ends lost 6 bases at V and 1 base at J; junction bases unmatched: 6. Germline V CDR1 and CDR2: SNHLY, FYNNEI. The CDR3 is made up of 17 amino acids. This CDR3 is CASSGTSGRGGTDTQYF. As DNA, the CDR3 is TGTGCCAGCAGCGGGACTAGCGGGAGAGGGGGCACAGATACGCAGTATTTT.

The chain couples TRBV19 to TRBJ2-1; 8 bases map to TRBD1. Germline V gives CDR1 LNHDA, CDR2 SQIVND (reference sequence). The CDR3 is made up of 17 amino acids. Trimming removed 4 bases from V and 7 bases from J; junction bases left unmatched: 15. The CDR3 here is CASSRVLGQGRGNEQFF. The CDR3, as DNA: TGTGCCAGTAGTAGGGTCCTCGGACAGGGACGGGGGAATGAGCAGTTCTTC.

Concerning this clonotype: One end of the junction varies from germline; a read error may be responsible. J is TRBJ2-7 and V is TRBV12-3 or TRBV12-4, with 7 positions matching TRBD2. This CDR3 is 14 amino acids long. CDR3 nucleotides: TGTGCCAGCAGCGGTAGCGGGTCCTCCTACGAGCAATACTTC. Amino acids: CASSGSGSSYEQYF.

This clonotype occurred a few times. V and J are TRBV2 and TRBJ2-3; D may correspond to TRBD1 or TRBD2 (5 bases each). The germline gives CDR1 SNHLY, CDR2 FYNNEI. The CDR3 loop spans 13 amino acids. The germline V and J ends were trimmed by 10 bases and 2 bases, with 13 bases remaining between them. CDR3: CATRGEITDTQYF. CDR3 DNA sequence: TGTGCCACAAGGGGAGAGATCACAGATACGCAGTATTTT.

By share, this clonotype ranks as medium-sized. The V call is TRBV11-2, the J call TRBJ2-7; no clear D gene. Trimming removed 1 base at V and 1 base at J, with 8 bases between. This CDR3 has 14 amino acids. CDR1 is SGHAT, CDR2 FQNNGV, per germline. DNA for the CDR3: TGTGCCAGCAGCTTAGTTGGCACGTCCTACGAGCAGTACTTC. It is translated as CASSLVGTSYEQYF.

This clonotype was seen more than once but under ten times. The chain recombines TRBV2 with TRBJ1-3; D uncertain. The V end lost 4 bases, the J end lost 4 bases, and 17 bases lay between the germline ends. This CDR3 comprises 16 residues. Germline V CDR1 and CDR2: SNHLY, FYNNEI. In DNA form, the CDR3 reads TGTGCCAGCAGTGGCGGCTCGCGGAGGGTCGGAAACACCATATATTTT. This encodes CASSGGSRRVGNTIYF.

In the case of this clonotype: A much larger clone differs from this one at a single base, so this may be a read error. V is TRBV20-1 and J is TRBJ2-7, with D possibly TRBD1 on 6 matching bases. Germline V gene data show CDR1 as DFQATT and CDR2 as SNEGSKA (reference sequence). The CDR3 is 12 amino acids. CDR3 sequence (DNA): TGCAGTGCTTGCAGGGGCTCCCACGAGCAGTACTTC. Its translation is CSACRGSHEQYF.

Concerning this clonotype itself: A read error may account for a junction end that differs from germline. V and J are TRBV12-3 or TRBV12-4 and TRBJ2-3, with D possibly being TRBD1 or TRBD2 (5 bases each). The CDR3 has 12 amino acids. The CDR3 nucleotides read TGTGCCAGCAGCCGGGGCTCAGATACTCAGTATTTT. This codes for CASSRGSDTQYF.

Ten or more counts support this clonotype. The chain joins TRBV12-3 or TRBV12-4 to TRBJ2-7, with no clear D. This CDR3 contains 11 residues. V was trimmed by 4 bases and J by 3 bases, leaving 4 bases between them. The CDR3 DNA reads TGTGCCAGCAGTTCCGGCTACGAGCAGTACTTC. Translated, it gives CASSSGYEQYF.

The CDR3 reads CASSPQVADTQYF. The CDR3 DNA is TGTGCCAGCAGCCCTCAGGTGGCCGATACGCAGTATTTT. This rearrangement joins TRBV12-3 or TRBV12-4 to TRBJ2-3; the D is unclear. The CDR3 has 13 amino acids. The V end lost 6 bases, the J end lost 6 bases, and 13 bases lay between the germline ends.